This T cell receptor beta chain was found in a study of T-cell reconstitution after alpha-beta-depleted transplantation in children. Study findings and constraints: It was reported that alpha-beta T cells came from several hundred expanded graft clones (about two months after transplant). Several patients had high TCRbeta diversity at day 60; it came from surviving recipient T cells and thymic progenitors. A year had passed since transplant, and T-cell counts and diversity by then came mostly from newly produced T cells.

Notes on this clonotype: The antigen is not known.

Unique molecular identifiers featured in how the TCRbeta library was prepared. Using its own MiXCR run on the PCR reads, TCRdb lists one record per CDR3 protein. The sample contains approximately 130,000 distinct CDR3 sequences, roughly 10% of which appear only once. The germline gives CDR1 DFQATT, CDR2 SNEGSKA (reference sequence). The CDR3 has 13 amino acids. Trimming removed 1 base at V and 8 bases at J, with 14 bases between. The receptor was isolated from a girl less than two years old who had a stem cell transplant for combined immunodeficiency, so the T cells may come from the graft donor. The chain links TRBV20-1 to TRBJ1-2; unclear D gene. The material sequenced was PBMCs, mostly from graft donor cells, taken 180 days after TCRalphabeta/CD19-depleted stem cell transplant. The CDR3 nucleotides read TGCAGTGCTAGAGCCTCGACCAGGATCGGCTACACCTTC. Its protein is CSARASTRIGYTF.